This T cell receptor beta chain derives from a study of beta chain features in type 1 diabetes. Study details: Cell yields, age and gender were similar between patients and healthy donors.

CDR1 MNHEY and CDR2 SVGAGI come from the germline V gene. The CDR3 consists of 13 residues. V lost 5 bases, J lost 6 bases, and 12 bases lay in between. Expressed TCRB transcripts were sequenced after all isolated RNA was converted to cDNA. Mean read depth for naive, central memory and regulatory T cell samples was about 3.6 million reads. Assay: immunoSEQ multiplex PCR; the TCRdb copy retains only in-frame clones and omits some. The table includes about 350,000 clones, about 20% detected once. Source material: naive CD4+ T cells from blood. The receptor's source is a young woman in good health. This chain connects TRBV6-5 to TRBJ2-3, with D possibly being TRBD2 (6 bases). CDR3 residues: CASSPLREDTQYF. The CDR3 bases are TGTGCCAGCAGTCCTCTCCGGGAGGATACGCAGTATTTT.